This is a list of T cell receptor beta chains from one sample in a study of cytomegalovirus exposure and HLA in healthy donors. The assay was immunoSEQ multiplex PCR, and TCRdb's table has in-frame clones only and misses some. The sample holds 100,000 to 150,000 clones, around 77% seen once. The sample consisted of PBMCs. These receptors all come from a woman aged 40 to 49 in good health and CMV-seropositive. The CDR3 runs from the conserved cysteine through the conserved F or W. A D gene is named only where the DNA matches it firmly. The size field is filled for only some rows; it gives once, few, many or a size class.

.	TRBV11-1	TRBJ2-7	TRBD1	TGTGCCAGCAGCCTCCTGACAGGGGAGTTTGGCGAGCAGTACTTC	CASSLLTGEFGEQYF
few	TRBV6-5	TRBJ1-2	.	TGTGCCAGCAGTTACTATTACAGCAATGGCTACACCTTC	CASSYYYSNGYTF
.	TRBV10-3	TRBJ2-2	TRBD2	TGTGCCATCAGGGGTAGCGGGAGAGGCGGGGAGCTGTTTTTT	CAIRGSGRGGELFF
.	TRBV5-5	TRBJ2-5	.	TGTGCCAGCAGCTTGTTCGGTTCCGAGACCCAGTACTTC	CASSLFGSETQYF
.	TRBV29-1	TRBJ2-3	TRBD2	TGCAGCGTCGAATCTAGCGGGAGGAATACGCAGTATTTT	CSVESSGRNTQYF
.	TRBV14	TRBJ2-7	.	TGTGCCAGCAGCCAAGCCGGGTCTAGCTCCTACGAGCAGTACTTC	CASSQAGSSSYEQYF
.	TRBV6-1	TRBJ1-1	.	TGTGCCAGCAGTGAAGGGGGGGTGGGCGCTTTCTTT	CASSEGGVGAFF
.	TRBV7-2	TRBJ1-5	.	TGTGCCAGCAGCTTTACGTCGGGGGGGCAGCCCCAGCATTTT	CASSFTSGGQPQHF
.	TRBV9	TRBJ1-2	TRBD1	TGTGCCAGCAGCGCTCAACAGGGGGCAGGGGGCTACACCTTC	CASSAQQGAGGYTF
.	TRBV19	TRBJ2-2	.	TGTGCCAGTAGTCCGTGGGAGACTAAGTCCGGGGAGCTGTTTTTT	CASSPWETKSGELFF
.	TRBV7-2	TRBJ1-1	.	TGTGCCAGCGGAGTCCAGGGGACGAACACTGAAGCTTTCTTT	CASGVQGTNTEAFF
few	TRBV14	TRBJ2-3	.	TGTGCCAGCGGTCGGGGGAGCACAGATACGCAGTATTTT	CASGRGSTDTQYF
.	TRBV2	TRBJ2-7	TRBD2	TGTGCCAGCGCATCGGGACTAGCGGGATCCGAGCAGTACTTC	CASASGLAGSEQYF
once	TRBV19	TRBJ2-2	TRBD1	TGTGCCAGTACCGCGGACAGGGCGAACACCGGGGAGCTGTTTTTT	CASTADRANTGELFF
.	TRBV6-1	TRBJ2-3	TRBD1	TGTGCCAGCAGTGTCCAGACAGGGCGATTAACAGATACGCAGTATTTT	CASSVQTGRLTDTQYF
.	TRBV9	TRBJ2-1	.	TGTGCCAGCAGCCCTCAAGGACACCCGTACAATGAGCAGTTCTTC	CASSPQGHPYNEQFF
.	TRBV9	TRBJ2-7	TRBD1	TGTGCCAGCAGCGAGGGGCCTTCCCTGGGACAGGGGGGGATAGGCTACGAGCAGTACTTC	CASSEGPSLGQGGIGYEQYF
.	TRBV4-1	TRBJ2-1	TRBD2	TGCGCCAGCAGCCAGCGCCCTGTAGGGCTAGCGGGAGCGGGCAATGAGCAGTTCTTC	CASSQRPVGLAGAGNEQFF
few	TRBV11-2	TRBJ2-1	TRBD2	TGTGCCAGCAGCTTAGGGGGACTAGCGGGAGGGGAGGAGCAGTTCTTC	CASSLGGLAGGEEQFF
few	TRBV5-6	TRBJ1-2	TRBD1	TGTGCCAGCAGTTCGGACAGGGGCTATGGCTACACCTTC	CASSSDRGYGYTF
.	TRBV30	TRBJ1-1	.	TGTGCCTGGTCAGGTCTGACTGAAGCTTTCTTT	CAWSGLTEAFF
.	TRBV5-4	TRBJ2-3	TRBD2	TGTGCCAGCAGTTTGGGGGGGAGTAGCGGAAGCACAGATACGCAGTATTTT	CASSLGGSSGSTDTQYF
.	TRBV4-1	TRBJ2-3	.	TGCGCCAGCAGCCAAGACCTCGCGAACACAGATACGCAGTATTTT	CASSQDLANTDTQYF